This entry lists 6 T cell receptor beta chains sequenced from one sample in a study of T cell changes during pregnancy in multiple sclerosis. Only in-frame clones appear in the TCRdb table, and some are missing; sequencing was by immunoSEQ multiplex PCR. The table lists around 15,000 clones, 84% of them singletons. Sequenced material: CD8+ T cells from peripheral blood mononuclear cells, taken in the second trimester of pregnancy. Receptor source: a female donor in good health, enrolled as a control in a pregnancy study.

Here the CDR3 reads CASRTGNQPQHF. CDR3 in DNA: TGTGCCAGCAGGACAGGCAATCAGCCCCAGCATTTT. This chain joins TRBV28 and TRBJ1-5; perhaps TRBD1 as D (5 bases). This CDR3 spans 12 amino acids. Germline values: CDR1 MDHEN, CDR2 SYDVKM. The V end lost 6 bases, the J end lost 2 bases, and 5 bases lay between the germline ends. Full variable domain (remainder filled in from reference TRBV28 and TRBJ1-5): DVKVTQSSRYLVKRTGEKVFLECVQDMDHENMFWYRQDPGLGLRLIYFSYDVKMKEKGDIPEGYSVSREKKERFSLILESASTNQTSMYLCASRTGNQPQHFGDGTRLSIL.

The table lists this clone with a few counts. CDR3 protein: CASSEGRGNTEAFF. The DNA of the CDR3 is TGTGCCAGCAGTGAAGGTCGGGGAAACACTGAAGCTTTCTTT. The rearrangement links TRBV6-1 to TRBJ1-1; no clear D. Germline lookup yields CDR1 MNHNS and CDR2 SASEGT. CDR3 length: 14 residues. V shed 1 base and J shed 2 bases, with 8 bases lying between them.

The V and J genes are TRBV5-5 and TRBJ1-2; D uncertain. V was clipped by 0 bases and J by 0 bases, with 12 bases between them. Germline CDR1 and CDR2: SGHKS and YYEKEE (reference sequence). The CDR3 runs 16 residues. The CDR3 region is CASSLEGRGSNYGYTF. The CDR3, as DNA: TGTGCCAGCAGCTTGGAAGGTCGGGGATCTAACTATGGCTACACCTTC.

This clone ranks as medium-sized. The V and J genes are TRBV5-6 and TRBJ2-7, with D perhaps matching TRBD1 (6 bases). V gave up 4 bases and J gave up 7 bases, with 9 bases separating them. The germline gives CDR1 SGHDT, CDR2 YYEEEE. The CDR3 sequence is 11 residues long. In DNA form, the CDR3 reads TGTGCCAGCAGCGGTGACAGGGAGCAGTACTTC. Translated, it gives CASSGDREQYF.

The V and J genes are TRBV19 and TRBJ2-1; unclear D gene. CDR1 and CDR2 from the germline V gene are LNHDA and SQIVND (reference sequence). V lost 3 bases to trimming and J lost 8 bases, with 14 bases between them. The CDR3 totals 14 residues. In DNA, the CDR3 is TGTGCCAGTAGTATTGGCGCACAGAGTCATGAGCAGTTCTTC. Protein product: CASSIGAQSHEQFF.

This rearrangement joins TRBV9 to TRBJ1-2, with a weak D call TRBD1 (6 bases). The CDR3 spans 14 residues. V lost 0 bases, J lost 4 bases, and 10 bases lay in between. Germline assignment: CDR1 SGDLS and CDR2 YYNGEE. The CDR3 loop reads CASSVDRAGYGYTF. CDR3 DNA: TGTGCCAGCAGCGTAGACAGGGCGGGCTATGGCTACACCTTC.